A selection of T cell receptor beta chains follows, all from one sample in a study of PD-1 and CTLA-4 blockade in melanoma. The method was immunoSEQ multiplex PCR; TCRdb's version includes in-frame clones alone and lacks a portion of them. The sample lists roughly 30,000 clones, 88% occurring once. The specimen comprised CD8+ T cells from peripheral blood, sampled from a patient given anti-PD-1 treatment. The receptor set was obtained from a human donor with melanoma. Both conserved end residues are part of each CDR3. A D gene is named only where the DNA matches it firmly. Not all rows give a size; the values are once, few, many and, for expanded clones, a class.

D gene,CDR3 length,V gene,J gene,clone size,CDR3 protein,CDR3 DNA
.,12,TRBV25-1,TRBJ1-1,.,CAIPRTNTEAFF,TGTGCCATCCCGAGGACGAACACTGAAGCTTTCTTT
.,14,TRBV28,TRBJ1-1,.,CASSSSGFWAEAFF,TGTGCCAGCAGTTCCTCAGGGTTTTGGGCTGAAGCTTTCTTT
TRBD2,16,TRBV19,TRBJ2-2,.,CASSDAGLAGYGELFF,TGTGCCAGTAGCGACGCAGGGCTAGCGGGTTACGGGGAGCTGTTTTTT
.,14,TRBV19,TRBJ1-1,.,CASSPRTANTEAFF,TGTGCCAGTAGTCCCCGGACAGCTAACACTGAAGCTTTCTTT
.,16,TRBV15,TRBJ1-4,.,CATSGRIGTSNEKLFF,TGTGCCACCAGCGGGCGAATTGGGACTTCTAATGAAAAACTGTTTTTT
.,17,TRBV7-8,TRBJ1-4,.,CASSFSSTEAINEKLFF,TGTGCCAGCAGCTTTTCGAGTACCGAAGCCATTAATGAAAAACTGTTTTTT
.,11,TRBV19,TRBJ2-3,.,CASRFTDTQYF,TGTGCCAGTAGGTTCACAGATACGCAGTATTTT
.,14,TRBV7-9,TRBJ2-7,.,CASSSGRAVAEQYF,TGTGCCAGCAGCAGTGGCCGGGCGGTCGCGGAGCAGTACTTC
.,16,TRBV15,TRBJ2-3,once,CATSRERGQFTDTQYF,TGTGCCACCAGCAGAGAAAGAGGACAGTTCACAGATACGCAGTATTTT
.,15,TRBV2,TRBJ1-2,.,CASSHSTGTIYGYTF,TGTGCCAGCAGTCACTCAACCGGGACCATCTATGGCTACACCTTC
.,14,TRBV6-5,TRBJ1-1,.,CASSPSTGVAEAFF,TGTGCCAGCAGTCCATCTACGGGTGTAGCTGAAGCTTTCTTT
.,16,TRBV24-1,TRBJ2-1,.,CATSDQGQVGGNEQFF,TGTGCCACCAGTGACCAAGGACAGGTGGGGGGCAATGAGCAGTTCTTC
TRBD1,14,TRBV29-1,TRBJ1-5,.,CSVLGQGIDQPQHF,TGCAGCGTTCTCGGACAGGGGATTGATCAGCCCCAGCATTTT
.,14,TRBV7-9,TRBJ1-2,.,CASIPQDPNYGYTF,TGTGCCAGCATCCCCCAGGACCCTAACTATGGCTACACCTTC
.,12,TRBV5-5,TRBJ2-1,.,CASSLALGEQFF,TGTGCCAGCAGCTTGGCCCTAGGGGAGCAGTTCTTC
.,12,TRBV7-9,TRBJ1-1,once,CASSFGNGEAFF,TGTGCCAGCAGCTTCGGGAACGGTGAAGCTTTCTTT
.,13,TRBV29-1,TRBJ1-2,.,CSVEGSPARGYTF,TGCAGCGTTGAAGGCAGCCCGGCGAGGGGCTACACCTTC
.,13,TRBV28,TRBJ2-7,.,CASSLGVLYEQYF,TGTGCCAGCAGTTTGGGAGTCCTCTACGAGCAGTACTTC
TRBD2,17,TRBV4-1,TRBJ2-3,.,CASSQGPLLAGEPSQYF,TGCGCCAGCAGCCAAGGACCGCTACTAGCGGGGGAGCCTTCGCAGTATTTT
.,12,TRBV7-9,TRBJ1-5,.,CASSFFNQPQHF,TGTGCCAGCAGCTTCTTCAATCAGCCCCAGCATTTT
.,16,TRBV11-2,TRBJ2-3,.,CASSSNQFGVTDTQYF,TGTGCCAGCAGCTCAAACCAATTCGGGGTCACAGATACGCAGTATTTT
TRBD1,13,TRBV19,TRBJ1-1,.,CASSLTGSTEAFF,TGTGCCAGTAGTTTGACAGGGAGCACTGAAGCTTTCTTT
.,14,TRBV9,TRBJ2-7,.,CASSVGAGTYEQYF,TGTGCCAGCAGCGTAGGGGCTGGAACCTACGAGCAGTACTTC
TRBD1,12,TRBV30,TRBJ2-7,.,CAGTGGRYEQYF,TGTGCCGGGACAGGGGGTAGGTACGAGCAGTACTTC
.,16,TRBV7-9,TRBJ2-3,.,CASSLNTGGQGDTQYF,TGTGCCAGCAGCCTCAATACCGGGGGGCAAGGAGATACGCAGTATTTT
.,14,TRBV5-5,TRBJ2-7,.,CASSLGTASYEQYF,TGTGCCAGCAGCTTGGGGACAGCGTCCTACGAGCAGTACTTC
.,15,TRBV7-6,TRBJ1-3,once,CASSSTGLSGNTIYF,TGTGCCAGCAGTAGCACAGGGTTGTCTGGAAACACCATATATTTT